One sample yielded the 17 T cell receptor beta chains listed below, sequenced in a study of blood T cell repertoires in COVID-19. Some clones are missing from TCRdb's copy, which holds only in-frame ones; the method was immunoSEQ multiplex PCR. The table has around 270,000 clones, about 85% seen once. Material: peripheral blood. The receptors shown here come from a man aged 60 to 75 with acute or convalescent COVID-19.

The chain joins TRBV6-6 to TRBJ1-4, with D possibly being TRBD1 (5 bases). This CDR3 has 16 residues. Germline V CDR1 and CDR2: MNHNY, SVGAGI (reference sequence). The ends were cut back, 1 base at V and 5 bases at J, with 14 bases in the middle. CDR3 in DNA: TGTGCCAGCAGTTACTACCCTGCAGGGTCGAATGAAAAACTGTTTTTT. It is translated as CASSYYPAGSNEKLFF.

J is TRBJ2-2 and V is TRBV5-1; 10 bases fit TRBD1. The V gene end was trimmed by 4 bases and the J gene end by 4 bases; junction bases not matched to a gene: 7. Germline CDR1 SGHRS, CDR2 YFSETQ. CDR3 length: 16 residues. The CDR3 nucleotides are TGCGCCAGCAGCCTACGACAGGGGGCTAGCACCGGGGAGCTGTTTTTT. Its protein product is CASSLRQGASTGELFF. The full variable domain, with the rest looked up from reference TRBV5-1 and TRBJ2-2, is KAGVTQTPRYLIKTRGQQVTLSCSPISGHRSVSWYQQTPGQGLQFLFEYFSETQRNKGNFPGRFSGRQFSNSRSEMNVSTLELGDSALYLCASSLRQGASTGELFFGEGSRLTVL.

The chain has TRBV6-5 and TRBJ2-3; 8 bases match TRBD1. Germline V gene lookup returns CDR1 MNHEY and CDR2 SVGAGI. Trimming removed 7 bases from V and 5 bases from J; junction bases left unmatched: 8. The CDR3 loop spans 14 amino acids. CDR3 region: CASKPGTGRDTQYF. CDR3 in DNA: TGTGCCAGCAAACCAGGGACAGGCAGAGATACGCAGTATTTT.

The genes are TRBV5-1 and TRBJ2-5, with a possible D match to TRBD1 (5 bases). CDR1 and CDR2 (germline): SGHRS, YFSETQ. Trimming pared 0 bases from V and 0 bases from J, leaving 12 bases between. The CDR3 length is 16 residues. CDR3 residues: CASSLAPRQNQETQYF. The CDR3 coding sequence is TGCGCCAGCAGCTTGGCCCCCCGACAGAACCAAGAGACCCAGTACTTC.

The J gene is TRBJ1-1, the V gene TRBV15, with D hard to call. Trimming shortened V by 4 bases and J by 4 bases, and 10 bases separated the two germline ends. The CDR3 sequence is 13 residues long. CDR1 is LNHNV and CDR2 is YYDKDF in the germline V gene (reference sequence). CDR3 in DNA: TGTGCCACCAGCAAAGAGATCGGCACTGAAGCTTTCTTT. Its protein product is CATSKEIGTEAFF. The full variable domain, its missing parts supplied by reference TRBV15 and TRBJ1-1, is DAMVIQNPRYQVTQFGKPVTLSCSQTLNHNVMYWYQQKSSQAPKLLFHYYDKDFNNEADTPDNFQSRRPNTSFCFLDIRSPGLGDTAMYLCATSKEIGTEAFFGQGTRLTVV.

The CDR3 coding sequence is TGTGCCAGCAGTGAAGGGCCCCTCTCCATCGCTACCGGGGAGCTGTTTTTT. Its protein is CASSEGPLSIATGELFF. The chain carries TRBV6-1 and TRBJ2-2; D gene ambiguous. Germline CDR1 MNHNS, CDR2 SASEGT. This CDR3 contains 17 residues. Trimming shortened V by 1 base and J by 5 bases, and 17 bases separated the two germline ends.

CDR3 protein: CAIKRFGSYNSPLHF. The CDR3 coding sequence is TGTGCCATCAAGCGTTTTGGCTCCTATAATTCACCCCTCCACTTT. This chain uses TRBV6-5 with TRBJ1-6, with D hard to call. V lost 10 bases to trimming and J lost 0 bases, with 13 bases between them. The germline CDR1 and CDR2 sequences are MNHEY and SVGAGI. This CDR3 is 15 amino acids long.

The chain is built from TRBV6-2 or TRBV6-3 and TRBJ1-1; no reliable D call. CDR1 and CDR2 from the germline V gene are MNHEY and SVGEGT. The V end was cut by 2 bases, the J end by 6 bases, with 16 bases between. This CDR3 contains 15 residues. DNA for the CDR3: TGTGCCAGCAGTTACCAAGGGCGCGGGGTTCCTGAAGCTTTCTTT. Protein sequence: CASSYQGRGVPEAFF.

The chain links TRBV7-8 to TRBJ2-7; no reliable D call. CDR1 and CDR2 from the germline V gene are SGHVS and FQNEAQ. The V and J ends lost 5 bases and 0 bases respectively, with 17 bases between them. The CDR3 has 16 amino acids. CDR3 nucleotides: TGTGCCAGCAGCCGAACTTCCGCCGGTAGCTCCTACGAGCAGTACTTC. Protein sequence: CASSRTSAGSSYEQYF.

Notes on this clone: Compared with germline, one end of the junction differs, possibly owing to a read error. Other DNA sequences in this sample translate to the same CDR3. This chain connects TRBV7-8 to TRBJ1-2, with 8 bases identical to TRBD1. This CDR3 contains 16 residues. Germline CDR1 and CDR2: SGHVS and FQNEAQ. CDR3 in amino acids: CASSPAARTGSYGYTF. CDR3 nucleotides: TGCGCCAGCAGCCCGGCCGCCAGGACAGGGAGCTATGGCTACACCTTC.

This chain connects TRBV7-9 to TRBJ1-2; 7 bases agree with TRBD1. Germline-derived CDR1 and CDR2 are SEHNR and FQNEAQ (reference sequence). V was clipped by 3 bases and J by 4 bases; unmatched bases: 2. This CDR3 is 13 amino acids long. The DNA of the CDR3 is TGTGCCAGCAGCTTTCGACAGGGCTATGGCTACACCTTC. It translates to CASSFRQGYGYTF.

The chain combines TRBV21-1 with TRBJ2-3; the DNA was not used to check the table's D call, TRBD2. TRBV21-1 is classified as a pseudogene. CDR3 length: 14 residues. As DNA, the CDR3 is TGTGCCAGCAGCAAAGACGGGGGCACAGATACGCAGTATTTT. Residues: CASSKDGGTDTQYF.

The CDR3 sequence: CASSLGIAGGQETQYF. The CDR3 DNA reads as TGTGCCAGCAGCCTCGGGATTGCGGGAGGCCAAGAGACCCAGTACTTC. V usage is TRBV7-6 and J usage is TRBJ2-5; 8 bases align to TRBD2. The CDR3 is 16 amino acids. Germline V gene data show CDR1 as SGHVS and CDR2 as FNYEAQ. Losses at the gene ends were 5 bases for V and 1 base for J; bases not matched to a gene: 9.

J is TRBJ2-7 and V is TRBV4-1, with D perhaps TRBD1 (6 bases). V shed 4 bases and J shed 4 bases, with 14 bases lying between them. Germline V CDR1 and CDR2: MGHRA, YSYEKL. CDR3 size: 14 residues. The CDR3 loop is CASSLTGGSYEQYF. The CDR3 DNA sequence: TGCGCCAGCAGCCTCACTGGGGGCAGTTACGAGCAGTACTTC.

This clone was seen a handful of times. This rearrangement joins TRBV7-9 to TRBJ2-1, with 7 bases that match TRBD2. V gave up 0 bases and J gave up 7 bases; unmatched junction bases: 6. Germline CDR1 is SEHNR and CDR2 is FQNEAQ (reference sequence). The CDR3 is made up of 15 amino acids. CDR3 amino acids: CASSLALASRNEQFF. In nucleotides, the CDR3 is TGTGCCAGCAGCTTAGCACTAGCGAGTAGGAATGAGCAGTTCTTC.

The J gene is TRBJ1-4, the V gene TRBV2, with D possibly matching TRBD1 (5 bases). The germline V gene encodes CDR1 SNHLY and CDR2 FYNNEI. This CDR3 contains 17 residues. The V end was cut by 1 base, the J end by 6 bases, with 18 bases between. The CDR3 protein is CASSEGIRGPVYEKLFF. The CDR3 DNA follows: TGTGCCAGCAGTGAAGGAATAAGGGGCCCCGTCTATGAAAAACTGTTTTTT.

This chain uses TRBV21-1 with TRBJ2-1; the tabulated D call, TRBD1, remains unverified against the DNA. TRBV21-1 is designated a pseudogene. This CDR3 has 13 amino acids. CDR3 nucleotides: TGTGCCAGCAGCCCGCAGGGTGCTCATGAGCAGTTCTTC. Amino acids: CASSPQGAHEQFF.